This entry concerns a single TCR beta chain. The CDR3 runs 14 residues. V trimming: 6 bases; J trimming: 12 bases; junction bases outside the gene matches: 8. With random hexamers, 0.5 to 1 ug RNA was reverse transcribed. Each CDR3 protein gets one entry after TCRdb re-called the immunoSEQ multiplex PCR reads with MiXCR. The repertoire holds 200,000 to 250,000 distinct CDR3 sequences, with 85% to 95% as singletons. This record comes from a study of CD8 T cells in Susac syndrome. The chain has TRBV12-3 or TRBV12-4 and TRBJ2-4; TRBD2 matches 13 bases. The specimen sequenced was CD4+ T cells from PBMCs. The sequence was collected from a human donor with Susac syndrome. CDR3: CASSLTSGGATQYF. Here the CDR3 DNA reads TGTGCCAGCAGCCTTACTAGCGGGGGGGCCACTCAGTACTTC.